This T cell receptor beta chain was retrieved from a study of blood T cell repertoires in COVID-19. About the research overall: The United States, Italy and Spain supplied acute and convalescent COVID-19 samples. In each case, the material was cDNA or gDNA derived from T cells, B-cell-depleted T cells, or PBMCs.

The CDR3 length is 17 residues. The ends lost 4 bases at V and 1 base at J; junction bases unmatched: 9. From germline, CDR1 is MGHRA and CDR2 YSYEKL. How the authors handled the data: Reference gene primer amplification gave estimated nucleated cell counts. TCRdb keeps only in-frame clones here, not all; method: immunoSEQ multiplex PCR. That table is the source of V, J and clone size, and D and trimming were worked out from the DNA. The data hold around 260,000 clones, with approximately 90% observed a single time. The source is a man in his sixties who had recovered from COVID-19. The rearrangement links TRBV4-1 to TRBJ2-1; TRBD2 matches 8 bases. The sample consisted of peripheral blood. The CDR3 loop is CASSPSERGSSYNEQFF. In DNA form, the CDR3 reads TGCGCCAGCAGCCCATCAGAGCGGGGGTCGTCCTACAATGAGCAGTTCTTC.